What follows are 10 T cell receptor beta chains derived from one specimen sequenced in a study of T cell responses to AZD1222 COVID-19 vaccine. Only in-frame clones appear in the TCRdb table, and some are missing; sequencing was by immunoSEQ multiplex PCR. The sample contains about 74,000 clones, roughly 88% of which appear only once. The source material was peripheral blood, sampled on day 0 of AZD1222 vaccination. These receptors were taken from an adult in good health.

This clone has more than one count but fewer than ten. This chain links TRBV28 with TRBJ2-2; D gene ambiguous. Trimming cost V 4 bases and J 3 bases, with 15 bases left between them. The CDR3 runs to 16 residues. Germline V gives CDR1 MDHEN, CDR2 SYDVKM. CDR3: CASSSPELRDTGELFF. The DNA of the CDR3 is TGTGCCAGCAGTTCCCCGGAGCTTAGGGACACCGGGGAGCTGTTTTTT.

This clone was counted a single time. The chain uses TRBV6-5 and TRBJ1-4; 11 bases line up with TRBD1. Trimming at V came to 8 bases and at J to 4 bases, leaving 3 bases not matched to a gene. The CDR3 length is 14 residues. Germline V CDR1 and CDR2: MNHEY, SVGAGI. The CDR3: CASVGTGGNEKLFF. DNA of the CDR3: TGTGCCAGCGTTGGGACAGGGGGTAATGAAAAACTGTTTTTT.

The chain combines TRBV6-5 with TRBJ1-1; D call uncertain. Trimming pared 6 bases from V and 3 bases from J, leaving 14 bases between. This CDR3 contains 14 residues. Per the germline V gene, CDR1 is MNHEY and CDR2 is SVGAGI. The CDR3 region is CASRRGLEHTEAFF. In DNA, the CDR3 is TGTGCCAGCAGACGAGGTCTCGAGCACACTGAAGCTTTCTTT.

The rearrangement links TRBV15 to TRBJ1-1, with D possibly TRBD1 on 5 matching bases. V dropped 1 base and J dropped 2 bases, with 8 bases sitting between them. CDR1 and CDR2 (germline): LNHNV, YYDKDF (reference sequence). The CDR3 contains 14 residues. The CDR3 loop reads CATSRGGVNTEAFF. CDR3 nucleotides: TGTGCCACCAGCAGAGGAGGGGTAAACACTGAAGCTTTCTTT.

This clone was observed a single time. The gene calls are TRBV4-2 and TRBJ2-3; TRBD1 might be the D (6 bases). V was cut by 6 bases and J by 5 bases, with 18 bases left in between. Germline V CDR1 and CDR2: LGHNA, YNFKEQ. The CDR3 is 15 residues long. This CDR3 is CASSPRDTGEDTQYF. The DNA for the CDR3 is TGTGCCAGCAGTCCTCGGGACACCGGGGAAGATACGCAGTATTTT.

The rearrangement joins TRBV5-5 to TRBJ2-2; D not resolved. CDR3 size: 16 residues. Germline lookup yields CDR1 SGHKS and CDR2 YYEKEE (reference sequence). Trimming pared 1 base from V and 0 bases from J, leaving 10 bases between. The CDR3 loop reads CASSLFRGTNTGELFF. The CDR3 DNA reads TGTGCCAGCAGCTTGTTTCGTGGAACGAACACCGGGGAGCTGTTTTTT.

The chain joins TRBV9 to TRBJ1-6; possible D gene TRBD1, 5 bases. Trimming left V 3 bases short and J 3 bases short, with 10 bases between. The CDR3 is 15 residues long. Germline V gene data show CDR1 as SGDLS and CDR2 as YYNGEE. CDR3 sequence reads: CASSARQNYNSPLHF. The CDR3 nucleotides read TGTGCCAGCAGCGCCCGACAGAACTATAATTCACCCCTCCACTTT.

CDR3 DNA: TGTGCCAGCAGACCCGACGGGGACAATGAGCAGTTCTTC. It yields the protein CASRPDGDNEQFF. This chain joins TRBV7-3 and TRBJ2-1; a weak D match, TRBD2 (5 bases). Germline-derived CDR1 and CDR2 are SGHTA and FQGTGA. The CDR3 runs 13 residues. V was cut by 6 bases and J by 5 bases, with 11 bases left in between.

CDR3 in DNA: TGTGCCAGCAGCCAGGGCGACTCGTACCAAGAGACCCAGTACTTC. Protein sequence: CASSQGDSYQETQYF. This chain links TRBV14 with TRBJ2-5; D not resolved. V lost 3 bases, J lost 0 bases, and 11 bases lay in between. Germline assignment: CDR1 SGHDN and CDR2 FVKESK. CDR3 size: 15 residues.

The chain has TRBV4-1 and TRBJ1-1; possible D gene TRBD1, 6 bases. Germline lookup yields CDR1 MGHRA and CDR2 YSYEKL. This CDR3 has 15 amino acids. The V gene lost 0 bases and the J gene lost 0 bases, with 8 bases spanning the gap. CDR3 residues: CASSQETGMNTEAFF. The CDR3 DNA is TGCGCCAGCAGCCAAGAGACAGGAATGAACACTGAAGCTTTCTTT.